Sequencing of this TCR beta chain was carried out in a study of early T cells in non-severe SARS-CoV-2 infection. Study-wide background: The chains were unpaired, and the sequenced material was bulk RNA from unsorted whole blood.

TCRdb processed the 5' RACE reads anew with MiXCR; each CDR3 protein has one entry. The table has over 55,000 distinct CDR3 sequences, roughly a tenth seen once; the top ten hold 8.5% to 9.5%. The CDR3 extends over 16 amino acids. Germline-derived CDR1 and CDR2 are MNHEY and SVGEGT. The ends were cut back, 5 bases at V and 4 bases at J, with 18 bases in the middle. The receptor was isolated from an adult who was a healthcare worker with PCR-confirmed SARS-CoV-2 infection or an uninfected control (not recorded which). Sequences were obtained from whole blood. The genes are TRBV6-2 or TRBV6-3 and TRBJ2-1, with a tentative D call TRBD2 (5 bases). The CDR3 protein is CASSRESAASYNEQFF. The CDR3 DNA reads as TGTGCCAGCAGTAGGGAGTCCGCGGCGTCTTACAATGAGCAGTTCTTC.